The T cell receptor beta chain described here comes from a study of T cell responses to AZD1222 COVID-19 vaccine. A remark on this clone: The sample contains more than one DNA sequence encoding this CDR3.

V dropped 3 bases and J dropped 4 bases, with 8 bases sitting between them. Germline CDR1 SGDLS, CDR2 YYNGEE. This CDR3 region has 12 residues. Profiling relied on immunoSEQ multiplex PCR, and the TCRdb table lists in-frame clones only, not all of them. The data contain about 92,000 clones, 91% of them singletons. This specimen consisted of peripheral blood, obtained on day 0 of AZD1222 vaccination. The rearrangement links TRBV9 to TRBJ2-7; D gene unclear. This clonotype originated in an adult in good health. Here the CDR3 DNA reads TGTGCCAGCAGCGGTAGCAGTTACGAGCAGTACTTC. Residues: CASSGSSYEQYF.